This T cell receptor beta chain was sequenced for a study of OX40 agonist ivuxolimab in advanced cancers. Study-level findings and limits: Partial responders receiving 0.1-3.0 mg/kg showed among the lowest clonal expansion.

TCRdb's copy holds only in-frame clones and misses some; the assay was immunoSEQ multiplex PCR. The sample includes tens of thousands of clones, about 92% of them seen just once. As regards this clone: The antigen is undetermined.

CDR1 and CDR2 from the germline V gene are LNHNV and YYDKDF (reference sequence). This CDR3 region has 14 residues. Trimming shortened V by 5 bases and J by 4 bases, and 14 bases separated the two germline ends. Material: CD4+ or CD8+ T cells sorted from blood, obtained in a trial of the OX40 agonist ivuxolimab. The source of this sequence is an adult with an advanced solid tumor such as melanoma, head and neck, liver or kidney cancer. The chain has TRBV15 and TRBJ2-5; D is uncertain. CDR3 nucleotide sequence: TGTGCCACCAGCCCGAGGTTGGGCCCAGAGACCCAGTACTTC. It translates to CATSPRLGPETQYF.